This TCR beta chain was sequenced during a study of shared clonotypes between healthy human individuals. The CDR3 is made up of 14 amino acids. Germline loops: CDR1 MNHNS, CDR2 SASEGT. Trimming took 3 bases from V and 5 from J, leaving 13 bases between them. TCRdb's table, derived via immunoSEQ multiplex PCR, lists solely in-frame clones and lacks some. The table lists about 1.5 million clones, 95% to 97% of them singletons, with approximately 1.1% in the top ten. The clonotype comes from a man aged 25 to 45 in good health. The sample was naive CD4+ T cells sorted from blood. Subset: CD45RA+ positively selected. The rearrangement joins TRBV6-1 to TRBJ2-5, with D unresolved. CDR3 in DNA: TGTGCCAGCAGTGATTGGTGGGCGCGGGAGACCCAGTACTTC. Its translation is CASSDWWARETQYF.